These T cell receptor beta chains were read from a single sample in a study of T-cell reconstitution after alpha-beta-depleted transplantation in children. TCRdb re-derived calls from the PCR reads in MiXCR, one entry per CDR3 protein. The table shows some 640,000 distinct CDR3 sequences, with roughly 17% occurring only once. The specimen was PBMCs from the stem cell graft donor, collected from the stem cell graft. These receptors all come from a human donor who donated a stem cell graft to a child with acute myeloid leukemia. The CDR3 runs from the conserved cysteine through the conserved F or W. The D gene is left open where the match is weak. Some rows have no size entry. The others give once, few or many, or a class for an expanded clone.

J | V | D | size | CDR3 | DNA
TRBJ2-2 | TRBV7-3 | - | few | CASTPGNRAGELFF | TGTGCCAGCACTCCAGGGAATCGCGCCGGGGAGCTGTTTTTT
TRBJ2-2 | TRBV20-1 | TRBD1 | few | CSAPNRGSHTGELFF | TGCAGTGCCCCGAACAGGGGGTCTCACACCGGGGAGCTGTTTTTT
TRBJ2-7 | TRBV7-2 | - | many | CASSLATGYLLEQYF | TGTGCCAGCAGCTTAGCGACCGGGTACCTTCTCGAGCAGTACTTC
TRBJ2-5 | TRBV7-8 | - | few | CASSRVQGPYQETQYF | TGTGCCAGCAGCCGGGTGCAGGGACCGTACCAAGAGACCCAGTACTTC
TRBJ2-4 | TRBV6-5 | - | many | CASSYSSGGAQNIQYF | TGTGCCAGCAGTTACTCATCCGGGGGAGCCCAAAACATTCAGTACTTC
TRBJ2-1 | TRBV5-5 | - | many | CASTPMGASKQFF | TGTGCCAGCACCCCGATGGGGGCTTCGAAGCAGTTCTTC
TRBJ1-1 | TRBV6-5 | - | - | CASVFGGRRTEAFF | TGTGCCAGCGTTTTCGGGGGGCGGCGGACTGAAGCTTTCTTT
TRBJ2-6 | TRBV7-2 | - | few | CASSLVGVGANVLTF | TGTGCCAGCAGCTTAGTAGGGGTCGGGGCCAACGTCCTGACTTTC
TRBJ1-5 | TRBV20-1 | TRBD1 | - | CSARDRPGQKYSNQPQHF | TGCAGTGCTAGAGATCGCCCGGGACAGAAATATAGCAATCAGCCCCAGCATTTT
TRBJ2-2 | TRBV5-1 | - | few | CASSATGMSTGELFF | TGCGCCAGCAGCGCCACAGGGATGAGCACCGGGGAGCTGTTTTTT
TRBJ2-1 | TRBV5-1 | TRBD1 | few | CASSLGQGTGGWNEQFF | TGCGCCAGCAGCTTGGGTCAGGGGACAGGGGGATGGAATGAGCAGTTCTTC
TRBJ2-1 | TRBV12-3/TRBV12-4 | - | many | CASSKEGGVLNEQFF | TGTGCCAGCAGCAAGGAGGGGGGTGTACTCAATGAGCAGTTCTTC
TRBJ2-5 | TRBV7-8 | TRBD1 | many | CASSRSGQSQETQYF | TGTGCCAGCAGCAGATCGGGACAGTCCCAAGAGACCCAGTACTTC
TRBJ2-4 | TRBV10-3 | - | many | CAISEPRHDIQYF | TGTGCCATCAGTGAGCCGAGACACGACATTCAGTACTTC
TRBJ2-6 | TRBV29-1 | TRBD1 | many | CSAGTGLSSGANVLTF | TGCAGCGCCGGGACAGGTTTATCCTCTGGGGCCAACGTCCTGACTTTC
TRBJ2-5 | TRBV12-3/TRBV12-4 | TRBD1 | few | CASSSRRDSQETQYF | TGTGCCAGCAGCTCTCGCCGGGACAGTCAAGAGACCCAGTACTTC
TRBJ1-1 | TRBV12-3/TRBV12-4 | - | - | CASSLGGNRPTEAFF | TGTGCCAGCAGTTTGGGCGGGAATCGGCCCACTGAAGCTTTCTTT
TRBJ2-5 | TRBV7-9 | - | few | CASSFGPSSQETQYF | TGTGCCAGCAGCTTTGGGCCCTCGAGCCAAGAGACCCAGTACTTC
TRBJ1-2 | TRBV7-8 | - | few | CASSFSPAGYGYTF | TGTGCCAGCAGCTTTTCTCCAGCAGGCTATGGCTACACCTTC
TRBJ2-2 | TRBV24-1 | - | - | CATSDLSRDTGELFF | TGTGCCACCAGTGATTTAAGTAGAGACACCGGGGAGCTGTTTTTT
TRBJ2-1 | TRBV4-3 | - | few | CASSQEPAVYNEQFF | TGCGCCAGCAGCCAAGAGCCGGCAGTGTACAATGAGCAGTTCTTC
TRBJ2-5 | TRBV14 | TRBD1 | - | CASSPRTGQRRGSETQYF | TGTGCCAGCAGCCCTCGGACAGGTCAGAGACGGGGTTCGGAGACCCAGTACTTC
TRBJ1-5 | TRBV7-9 | - | - | CASSLEGPPQPQHF | TGTGCCAGCAGCTTAGAGGGACCTCCGCAGCCCCAGCATTTT
TRBJ2-5 | TRBV4-2 | - | many | CASSQVGQETQYF | TGTGCCAGCAGCCAGGTGGGCCAAGAGACCCAGTACTTC
TRBJ2-3 | TRBV29-1 | TRBD2 | many | CSVSGLAAPTDTQYF | TGCAGCGTTTCGGGACTAGCGGCCCCCACAGATACGCAGTATTTT
TRBJ1-4 | TRBV20-1 | - | - | CSPAGNNEKLFF | TGCAGTCCGGCGGGGAACAATGAAAAACTGTTTTTT
TRBJ2-1 | TRBV7-9 | - | - | CASSLTLKGHNEQFF | TGTGCCAGCAGCCTTACACTTAAAGGACACAATGAGCAGTTCTTC
TRBJ1-1 | TRBV5-1 | - | - | CASQYGLNTEAFF | TGCGCCAGCCAATACGGGCTGAACACTGAAGCTTTCTTT
TRBJ1-3 | TRBV20-1 | TRBD1 | many | CSARPQGRGSGNTIYF | TGCAGTGCTAGACCACAGGGGAGGGGCTCTGGAAACACCATATATTTT
TRBJ2-3 | TRBV5-5 | - | - | CASSPDRRRTDTQYF | TGTGCCAGCAGCCCTGACCGCCGAAGGACAGATACGCAGTATTTT
TRBJ1-1 | TRBV7-2 | - | - | CASSPVGDPGVEAFF | TGTGCCAGCAGCCCAGTGGGGGACCCAGGAGTTGAAGCTTTCTTT
TRBJ1-3 | TRBV20-1 | - | many | CSARKGAESGNTIYF | TGCAGTGCAAGGAAGGGTGCAGAATCTGGAAACACCATATATTTT
TRBJ2-5 | TRBV5-4 | - | - | CASRWRSQETQYF | TGTGCCAGCAGGTGGCGGAGCCAAGAGACCCAGTACTTC
TRBJ1-1 | TRBV5-1 | TRBD1 | - | CASSRIETGAIEAFF | TGCGCCAGCAGCCGTATAGAGACAGGGGCAATTGAAGCTTTCTTT
TRBJ1-2 | TRBV29-1 | - | many | CSVDTGYTF | TGCAGCGTTGACACTGGCTACACCTTC
TRBJ1-5 | TRBV7-2 | - | many | CASSLSWTGNQPQHF | TGTGCCAGCAGCCTTTCCTGGACAGGCAATCAGCCCCAGCATTTT
TRBJ2-5 | TRBV28 | - | - | CASRTAGRQETQYF | TGTGCCAGCAGGACTGCTGGGAGGCAAGAGACCCAGTACTTC
TRBJ1-2 | TRBV20-1 | - | - | CSASVIRPGPWGYTF | TGCAGTGCTAGTGTGATACGCCCGGGGCCCTGGGGCTACACCTTC
TRBJ2-1 | TRBV24-1 | TRBD2 | few | CATSETSGPYNEQFF | TGTGCCACCAGTGAAACTAGCGGACCCTACAATGAGCAGTTCTTC
TRBJ2-3 | TRBV20-1 | TRBD2 | - | CSAQTSGGWADTQYF | TGCAGTGCCCAGACTAGCGGGGGCTGGGCAGATACGCAGTATTTT
TRBJ2-5 | TRBV7-9 | - | - | CASSISRETQYF | TGTGCCAGCAGTATTTCCAGGGAGACCCAGTACTTC
TRBJ2-3 | TRBV6-5 | - | many | CASSWRDRGDTQYF | TGTGCCAGCAGTTGGAGGGATCGTGGAGATACGCAGTATTTT
TRBJ2-4 | TRBV20-1 | TRBD1 | many | CSASPIADRTYIQYF | TGCAGTGCCAGTCCTATTGCGGACAGGACGTACATTCAGTACTTC
TRBJ1-6 | TRBV12-3/TRBV12-4 | - | - | CASSTSTAPLHF | TGTGCCAGCAGTACCTCTACAGCACCCCTCCACTTT
TRBJ1-5 | TRBV6-5 | TRBD1 | many | CASSSSDRSNQPQHF | TGTGCCAGCAGTTCCTCGGACAGGAGCAATCAGCCCCAGCATTTT
TRBJ2-1 | TRBV2 | - | - | CASSQAVNEQFF | TGTGCCAGCAGTCAGGCGGTAAATGAGCAGTTCTTC